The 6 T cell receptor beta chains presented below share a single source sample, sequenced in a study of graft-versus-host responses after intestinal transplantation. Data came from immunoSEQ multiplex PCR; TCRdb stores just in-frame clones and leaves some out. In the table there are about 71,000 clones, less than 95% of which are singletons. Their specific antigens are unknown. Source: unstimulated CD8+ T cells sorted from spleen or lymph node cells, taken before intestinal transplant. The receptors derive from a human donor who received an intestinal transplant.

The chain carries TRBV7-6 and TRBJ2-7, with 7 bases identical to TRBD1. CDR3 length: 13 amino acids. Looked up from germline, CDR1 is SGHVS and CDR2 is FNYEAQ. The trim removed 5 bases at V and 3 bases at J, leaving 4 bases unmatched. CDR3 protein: CASSPGQLYEQYF. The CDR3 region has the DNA TGTGCCAGCAGCCCGGGACAGCTCTACGAGCAGTACTTC.

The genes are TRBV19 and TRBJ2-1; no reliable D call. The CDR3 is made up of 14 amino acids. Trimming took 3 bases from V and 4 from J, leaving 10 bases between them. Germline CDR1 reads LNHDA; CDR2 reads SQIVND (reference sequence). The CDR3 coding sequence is TGTGCCAGTAGTATCATCGGCAGGTACAATGAGCAGTTCTTC. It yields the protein CASSIIGRYNEQFF.

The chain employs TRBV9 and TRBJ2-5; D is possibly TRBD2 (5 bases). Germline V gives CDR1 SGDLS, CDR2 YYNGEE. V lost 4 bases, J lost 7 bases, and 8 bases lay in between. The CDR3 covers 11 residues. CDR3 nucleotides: TGTGCCAGCAGCTCAGCGGCGACCCAGTACTTC. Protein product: CASSSAATQYF.

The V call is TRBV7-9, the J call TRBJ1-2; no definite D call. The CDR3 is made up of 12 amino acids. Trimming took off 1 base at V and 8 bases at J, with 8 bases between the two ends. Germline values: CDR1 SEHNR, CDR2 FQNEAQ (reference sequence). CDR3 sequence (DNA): TGTGCCAGCAGCTTAGATGGCCTGGGCTACACCTTC. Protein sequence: CASSLDGLGYTF.

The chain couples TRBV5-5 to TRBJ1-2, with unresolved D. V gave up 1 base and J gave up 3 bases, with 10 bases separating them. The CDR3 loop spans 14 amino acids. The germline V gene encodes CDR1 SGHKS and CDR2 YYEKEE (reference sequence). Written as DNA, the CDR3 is TGTGCCAGCAGCTTGTTCTCTTCCCACTATGGCTACACCTTC. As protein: CASSLFSSHYGYTF. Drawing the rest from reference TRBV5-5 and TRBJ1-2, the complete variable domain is DAGVTQSPTHLIKTRGQQVTLRCSPISGHKSVSWYQQVLGQGPQFIFQYYEKEERGRGNFPDRFSARQFPNYSSELNVNALLLGDSALYLCASSLFSSHYGYTFGSGTRLTVV.

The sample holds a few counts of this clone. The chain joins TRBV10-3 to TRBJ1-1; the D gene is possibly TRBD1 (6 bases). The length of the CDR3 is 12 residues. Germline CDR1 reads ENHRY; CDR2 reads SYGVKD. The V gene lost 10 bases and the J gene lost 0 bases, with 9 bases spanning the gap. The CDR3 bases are TGTGCCACCGGACAGTTGAACACTGAAGCTTTCTTT. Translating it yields CATGQLNTEAFF.